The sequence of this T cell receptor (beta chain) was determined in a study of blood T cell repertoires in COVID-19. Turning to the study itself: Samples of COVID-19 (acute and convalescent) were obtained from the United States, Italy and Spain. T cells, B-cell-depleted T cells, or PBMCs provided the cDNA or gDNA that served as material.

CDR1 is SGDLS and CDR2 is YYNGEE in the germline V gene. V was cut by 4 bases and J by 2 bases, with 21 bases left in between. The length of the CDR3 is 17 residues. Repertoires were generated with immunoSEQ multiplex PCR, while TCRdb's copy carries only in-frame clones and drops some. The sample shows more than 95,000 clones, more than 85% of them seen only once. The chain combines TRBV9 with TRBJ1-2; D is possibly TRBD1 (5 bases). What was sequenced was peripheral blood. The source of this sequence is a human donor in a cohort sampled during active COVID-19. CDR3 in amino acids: CASSPPLKGHPNYGYTF. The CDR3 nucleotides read TGTGCCAGCAGCCCACCACTTAAGGGGCACCCGAACTATGGCTACACCTTC.